Listed below are T cell receptor beta chains from one sample, sequenced in a study of blood T cell repertoires in COVID-19. Repertoires were generated with immunoSEQ multiplex PCR, while TCRdb's copy carries only in-frame clones and drops some. The sample yields some 240,000 clones, around 87% seen once. Sequencing input: PBMCs or T cells enriched from blood (not recorded which). The receptors originated from a woman in her 40s with acute COVID-19. The CDR3 runs from the conserved cysteine through the conserved F or W. Fields, in order: clone size, J gene, D gene, V gene, CDR3 protein, CDR3 DNA. D genes are given only for firm matches. Not all rows give a size; the values are once, few, many and, for expanded clones, a class.

abundance: .
j_gene: TRBJ1-2
d_gene: TRBD1
v_gene: TRBV15
CDR3aa: CATSTDRAVYGYTF
CDR3nt: TGTGCCACCAGCACCGACAGGGCTGTATATGGCTACACCTTC

abundance: .
j_gene: TRBJ2-5
d_gene: TRBD1
v_gene: TRBV25-1
CDR3aa: CASSEKMSSDRAETQYF
CDR3nt: TGTGCCAGCAGTGAAAAAATGAGCTCGGACAGGGCGGAGACCCAGTACTTC

abundance: .
j_gene: TRBJ2-1
d_gene: TRBD2
v_gene: TRBV30
CDR3aa: CAWSPGAGGFGDEQFF
CDR3nt: TGTGCCTGGAGTCCCGGTGCGGGAGGGTTCGGGGATGAGCAGTTCTTC

abundance: .
j_gene: TRBJ1-2
d_gene: TRBD1
v_gene: TRBV5-1
CDR3aa: CASSFGQGVYGYTF
CDR3nt: TGCGCCAGCAGCTTTGGACAGGGGGTCTATGGCTACACCTTC

abundance: .
j_gene: TRBJ1-6
d_gene: TRBD1
v_gene: TRBV4-1
CDR3aa: CASSQVGGGEEDSPLHF
CDR3nt: TGCGCCAGCAGCCAAGTCGGAGGGGGCGAGGAAGATTCACCCCTCCACTTT

abundance: .
j_gene: TRBJ2-2
d_gene: .
v_gene: TRBV25-1
CDR3aa: CASSDLSGELFF
CDR3nt: TGTGCCAGCAGTGACCTCTCCGGGGAGCTGTTTTTT

abundance: .
j_gene: TRBJ1-4
d_gene: .
v_gene: TRBV5-1
CDR3aa: CASSSGVTNEKLFF
CDR3nt: TGCGCCAGCAGCTCTGGAGTTACGAATGAAAAACTGTTTTTT

abundance: .
j_gene: TRBJ2-2
d_gene: TRBD1
v_gene: TRBV5-4
CDR3aa: CASRDEGQGVFGELFF
CDR3nt: TGTGCCAGCAGGGATGAGGGACAGGGGGTTTTCGGGGAGCTGTTTTTT

abundance: .
j_gene: TRBJ1-1
d_gene: .
v_gene: TRBV5-1
CDR3aa: CASSGGENTEAFF
CDR3nt: TGCGCCAGCAGCGGAGGGGAGAACACTGAAGCTTTCTTT

abundance: .
j_gene: TRBJ2-1
d_gene: TRBD2
v_gene: TRBV9
CDR3aa: CASSPSTWTGGPNNEQFF
CDR3nt: TGTGCCAGCAGCCCCTCCACATGGACGGGAGGGCCGAACAATGAGCAGTTCTTC

abundance: .
j_gene: TRBJ2-7
d_gene: TRBD2
v_gene: TRBV19
CDR3aa: CASSTRRGDEQYF
CDR3nt: TGTGCCAGTAGTACTCGCCGGGGGGATGAGCAGTACTTC

abundance: few
j_gene: TRBJ2-2
d_gene: TRBD2
v_gene: TRBV24-1
CDR3aa: CATSVSGSGPWSGELFF
CDR3nt: TGTGCCACCAGTGTTAGCGGGAGTGGGCCGTGGAGCGGGGAGCTGTTTTTT

abundance: .
j_gene: TRBJ2-3
d_gene: TRBD2
v_gene: TRBV19
CDR3aa: CASSGGRANTQYF
CDR3nt: TGTGCCAGTAGCGGCGGGAGGGCCAATACGCAGTATTTT

abundance: .
j_gene: TRBJ1-5
d_gene: TRBD1
v_gene: TRBV28
CDR3aa: CASSSPTGGLSNQPQHF
CDR3nt: TGTGCCAGCAGTTCCCCGACAGGGGGACTTAGCAATCAGCCCCAGCATTTT

abundance: .
j_gene: TRBJ2-3
d_gene: TRBD2
v_gene: TRBV7-9
CDR3aa: CASSLLAEITDTQYF
CDR3nt: TGTGCCAGCAGCTTACTAGCGGAGATCACAGATACGCAGTATTTT

abundance: .
j_gene: TRBJ1-1
d_gene: TRBD1
v_gene: TRBV11-2
CDR3aa: CASSHWGDRDTEAFF
CDR3nt: TGTGCCAGCAGCCACTGGGGGGACAGAGACACTGAAGCTTTCTTT

abundance: .
j_gene: TRBJ2-3
d_gene: .
v_gene: TRBV5-1
CDR3aa: CASSLGLSSDTQYF
CDR3nt: TGCGCCAGCAGCTTGGGTTTGTCTTCGGATACGCAGTATTTT

abundance: .
j_gene: TRBJ2-5
d_gene: .
v_gene: TRBV3-1/TRBV3-2
CDR3aa: CASSRTPGFQETQYF
CDR3nt: TGTGCCAGCAGCCGAACACCAGGGTTCCAAGAGACCCAGTACTTC

abundance: .
j_gene: TRBJ2-3
d_gene: .
v_gene: TRBV30
CDR3aa: CAWSQGGLTDTQYF
CDR3nt: TGTGCCTGGAGCCAGGGAGGTTTGACAGATACGCAGTATTTT

abundance: .
j_gene: TRBJ1-2
d_gene: .
v_gene: TRBV7-9
CDR3aa: CASSPQGNYGYTF
CDR3nt: TGTGCCAGCAGCCCTCAGGGCAACTATGGCTACACCTTC

abundance: few
j_gene: TRBJ1-1
d_gene: TRBD1
v_gene: TRBV29-1
CDR3aa: CSVTTDRVFMNTEAFF
CDR3nt: TGCAGCGTTACCACCGACAGGGTGTTTATGAACACTGAAGCTTTCTTT

abundance: .
j_gene: TRBJ2-2
d_gene: .
v_gene: TRBV9
CDR3aa: CASSSGTGELFF
CDR3nt: TGTGCCAGCAGCTCCGGCACCGGGGAGCTGTTTTTT

abundance: .
j_gene: TRBJ1-6
d_gene: .
v_gene: TRBV24-1
CDR3aa: CATSTGQYNSPLHF
CDR3nt: TGTGCCACCAGTACTGGACAGTATAATTCACCCCTCCACTTT

abundance: few
j_gene: TRBJ1-2
d_gene: TRBD1
v_gene: TRBV6-5
CDR3aa: CASSEGQVTGYTF
CDR3nt: TGTGCCAGCAGCGAGGGACAGGTTACCGGCTACACCTTC

abundance: .
j_gene: TRBJ2-7
d_gene: TRBD2
v_gene: TRBV11-3
CDR3aa: CASSLSAGVVEQYF
CDR3nt: TGTGCCAGCAGCTTATCGGCGGGAGTTGTCGAGCAGTACTTC

abundance: .
j_gene: TRBJ1-1
d_gene: .
v_gene: TRBV11-3
CDR3aa: CASSQQGPYTEAFF
CDR3nt: TGTGCCAGCAGCCAACAGGGCCCTTACACTGAAGCTTTCTTT

abundance: .
j_gene: TRBJ2-7
d_gene: .
v_gene: TRBV23-1
CDR3aa: CASSRTGHVSYEQYF
CDR3nt: TGCGCCAGCAGTCGGACGGGACACGTCTCCTACGAGCAGTACTTC

abundance: .
j_gene: TRBJ2-3
d_gene: TRBD2
v_gene: TRBV18
CDR3aa: CASSPTRTGGPTDTQYF
CDR3nt: TGTGCCAGCTCACCAACCCGTACGGGAGGGCCCACAGATACGCAGTATTTT

abundance: .
j_gene: TRBJ1-1
d_gene: .
v_gene: TRBV5-1
CDR3aa: CASSLGQGVNTEAFF
CDR3nt: TGCGCCAGCAGCTTGGGGCAGGGCGTGAACACTGAAGCTTTCTTT

abundance: .
j_gene: TRBJ2-7
d_gene: .
v_gene: TRBV7-8
CDR3aa: CASSLALQDPYEQYF
CDR3nt: TGTGCCAGCAGCTTAGCGCTGCAGGATCCCTACGAGCAGTACTTC

abundance: .
j_gene: TRBJ2-5
d_gene: TRBD1
v_gene: TRBV19
CDR3aa: CASSAKGTGSASETQYF
CDR3nt: TGTGCCAGTAGTGCCAAGGGGACAGGGTCGGCGTCGGAGACCCAGTACTTC

abundance: .
j_gene: TRBJ2-5
d_gene: TRBD2
v_gene: TRBV2
CDR3aa: CASSPQAGAVETQYF
CDR3nt: TGTGCCAGCAGCCCTCAAGCGGGAGCGGTCGAGACCCAGTACTTC

abundance: .
j_gene: TRBJ2-3
d_gene: TRBD2
v_gene: TRBV24-1
CDR3aa: CATSDFGGLAGVLNTQYF
CDR3nt: TGTGCCACCAGTGATTTTGGGGGACTAGCGGGAGTTCTGAATACGCAGTATTTT

abundance: .
j_gene: TRBJ2-7
d_gene: .
v_gene: TRBV18
CDR3aa: CASSPTSTYEQYF
CDR3nt: TGTGCCAGCTCACCCACGTCTACCTACGAGCAGTACTTC

abundance: few
j_gene: TRBJ2-2
d_gene: .
v_gene: TRBV5-1
CDR3aa: CASSLAPGNQLAGELFF
CDR3nt: TGCGCCAGCAGCTTGGCCCCCGGGAACCAGTTGGCCGGGGAGCTGTTTTTT

abundance: .
j_gene: TRBJ1-3
d_gene: .
v_gene: TRBV3-1/TRBV3-2
CDR3aa: CASSQSAGIAGNTIYF
CDR3nt: TGTGCCAGCAGCCAGTCGGCAGGGATCGCTGGAAACACCATATATTTT

abundance: .
j_gene: TRBJ2-1
d_gene: TRBD2
v_gene: TRBV9
CDR3aa: CASSVRREDTYNEQFF
CDR3nt: TGTGCCAGCAGCGTACGGCGGGAGGACACCTACAATGAGCAGTTCTTC

abundance: .
j_gene: TRBJ2-4
d_gene: TRBD2
v_gene: TRBV5-1
CDR3aa: CASSLGQGGNIQYF
CDR3nt: TGCGCCAGCAGCTTGGGGCAGGGAGGGAACATTCAGTACTTC

abundance: few
j_gene: TRBJ1-2
d_gene: TRBD1
v_gene: TRBV2
CDR3aa: CASNWATGGGYTF
CDR3nt: TGTGCCAGCAATTGGGCCACAGGGGGTGGCTACACCTTC

abundance: .
j_gene: TRBJ2-2
d_gene: TRBD2
v_gene: TRBV7-9
CDR3aa: CASSLALAGVPGELFF
CDR3nt: TGTGCCAGCAGCTTAGCGCTAGCGGGGGTCCCCGGGGAGCTGTTTTTT

abundance: .
j_gene: TRBJ2-3
d_gene: .
v_gene: TRBV7-9
CDR3aa: CASSLAGQGDTQYF
CDR3nt: TGTGCCAGCAGCTTGGCTGGGCAGGGAGATACGCAGTATTTT

abundance: .
j_gene: TRBJ2-7
d_gene: TRBD2
v_gene: TRBV7-9
CDR3aa: CASSPRTSGSYYEQYF
CDR3nt: TGTGCCAGCAGCCCTCGGACTAGCGGGAGTTATTACGAGCAGTACTTC